Listed below are T cell receptor beta chains from one sample, sequenced in a study of cytotoxic CD8 clonotypes in ibrutinib-treated CLL. The method was immunoSEQ multiplex PCR; TCRdb's version includes in-frame clones alone and lacks a portion of them. This table holds around 70,000 clones, around four fifths found once. The material sequenced was PBMCs, taken after 24 months of ibrutinib treatment. These receptors were taken from a human donor with chronic lymphocytic leukemia. The CDR3 runs from the conserved cysteine through the conserved F or W. D genes are given only for firm matches. Some rows mark clone size as missing; the rest say once, few, many or name a class of expanded clone.

clone size	D gene	V gene	J gene	CDR3 DNA	CDR3 protein
.	TRBD1	TRBV7-9	TRBJ1-3	TGTGCCAGCAGCCTTCGACAGGGGGTGCCCTCTGGAAACACCATATATTTT	CASSLRQGVPSGNTIYF
.	TRBD1	TRBV5-1	TRBJ2-7	TGCGCCAGCAGCTTGGACGGGACAGGGGTTCTATACGAGCAGTACTTC	CASSLDGTGVLYEQYF
.	.	TRBV18	TRBJ2-2	TGTGCCAGCTCAGGCGGTGTCACCGGGGAGCTGTTTTTT	CASSGGVTGELFF
.	.	TRBV5-8	TRBJ2-2	TGTGCCAGCAGCCGAATACCACAGGGATTCACCGGGGAGCTGTTTTTT	CASSRIPQGFTGELFF
.	TRBD1	TRBV2	TRBJ1-2	TGTGCCAGCAGGGTTGACAGGGCAATAGGCTACACCTTC	CASRVDRAIGYTF
.	TRBD2	TRBV29-1	TRBJ2-5	TGCAGCGTTGAAGATCGAATCCTAGCGGGAACAGAGACCCAGTACTTC	CSVEDRILAGTETQYF
.	.	TRBV5-1	TRBJ2-2	TGCGCCAGCAGCACCCTGGGGCCTTCGAACACCGGGGAGCTGTTTTTT	CASSTLGPSNTGELFF
.	.	TRBV6-1	TRBJ1-5	TGTGCCAGCAGTGAGCAGGGCTTCTTGTGGGTTCAGCCCCAGCATTTT	CASSEQGFLWVQPQHF
.	.	TRBV2	TRBJ2-7	TGTGCCAGCAGTCCGGGTTTCCGGGAGCAGTACTTC	CASSPGFREQYF
.	.	TRBV29-1	TRBJ2-3	TGCAGCGTGGCCTATCTGGACTCCCCTTCAGATACGCAGTATTTT	CSVAYLDSPSDTQYF
once	.	TRBV4-1	TRBJ1-1	TGCGCCAGCAGCCAGGATGGGGGGCAGGCTTTCTTT	CASSQDGGQAFF
.	.	TRBV20-1	TRBJ2-7	TGCAGTGCTAGAGACAGGGTCGAGCAGTACTTC	CSARDRVEQYF
.	TRBD2	TRBV18	TRBJ2-2	TGTGCCAGCTCACCACCGAACGAGCGGGGGCATGGCGGGGAGCTGTTTTTT	CASSPPNERGHGGELFF
.	.	TRBV6-6	TRBJ2-3	TGTGCCAGCGCGGGCTCAGATACGCAGTATTTT	CASAGSDTQYF